Listed below are T cell receptor beta chains from one sample, sequenced in a study of OX40 agonist ivuxolimab in advanced cancers. Sequencing was performed with immunoSEQ multiplex PCR; in TCRdb, only in-frame clones are kept and a portion is missing. Of more than 55,000 clones listed, roughly 87% were seen once; the top ten hold approximately 4.8%. This specimen was CD4+ or CD8+ T cells sorted from blood, taken in a trial of the OX40 agonist ivuxolimab. These receptors were obtained from an adult with an advanced solid tumor such as melanoma, head and neck, liver or kidney cancer. Each CDR3 is given with its conserved first and last residue. The D gene is left open where the match is weak. Clone size is stated in some rows and not others, as once, few, many or a class when expanded.

V gene	J gene	D gene	clone size	CDR3 protein	CDR3 DNA
TRBV5-1	TRBJ2-6	NA	NA	CASSTPTAGANVLTF	TGCGCCAGCAGCACTCCGACTGCTGGGGCCAACGTCCTGACTTTC
TRBV30	TRBJ1-3	NA	NA	CAWSTGGVRENTIYF	TGTGCCTGGAGTACCGGGGGGGTGCGGGAAAACACCATATATTTT
TRBV7-9	TRBJ1-5	TRBD1	NA	CASSPGTGEWQPQHF	TGTGCCAGCAGCCCAGGGACAGGGGAATGGCAGCCCCAGCATTTT
TRBV5-4	TRBJ2-2	NA	NA	CASSRPSQGTGELFF	TGTGCCAGCTCCCGGCCCTCTCAAGGCACCGGGGAGCTGTTTTTT
TRBV11-1	TRBJ2-1	NA	NA	CASRQGRGYNEQFF	TGTGCCAGCAGACAGGGTCGCGGCTACAATGAGCAGTTCTTC
TRBV30	TRBJ1-5	TRBD1	NA	CAWSGRGREPQHF	TGTGCCTGGAGTGGCAGGGGGCGCGAGCCCCAGCATTTT
TRBV6-5	TRBJ2-7	TRBD1	once	CASSFQTGQSYEQYF	TGTGCCAGCAGTTTCCAAACGGGACAGAGCTACGAGCAGTACTTC
TRBV29-1	TRBJ1-2	NA	few	CSVEKSVYGYTF	TGCAGCGTTGAAAAGTCAGTATATGGCTACACCTTC
TRBV10-3	TRBJ2-7	NA	NA	CAISVDTYEQYF	TGTGCCATCAGTGTGGATACCTACGAGCAGTACTTC
TRBV6-5	TRBJ2-7	TRBD1	NA	CASSTRQGSYEQYF	TGTGCCAGCAGTACTCGACAGGGGAGCTACGAGCAGTACTTC